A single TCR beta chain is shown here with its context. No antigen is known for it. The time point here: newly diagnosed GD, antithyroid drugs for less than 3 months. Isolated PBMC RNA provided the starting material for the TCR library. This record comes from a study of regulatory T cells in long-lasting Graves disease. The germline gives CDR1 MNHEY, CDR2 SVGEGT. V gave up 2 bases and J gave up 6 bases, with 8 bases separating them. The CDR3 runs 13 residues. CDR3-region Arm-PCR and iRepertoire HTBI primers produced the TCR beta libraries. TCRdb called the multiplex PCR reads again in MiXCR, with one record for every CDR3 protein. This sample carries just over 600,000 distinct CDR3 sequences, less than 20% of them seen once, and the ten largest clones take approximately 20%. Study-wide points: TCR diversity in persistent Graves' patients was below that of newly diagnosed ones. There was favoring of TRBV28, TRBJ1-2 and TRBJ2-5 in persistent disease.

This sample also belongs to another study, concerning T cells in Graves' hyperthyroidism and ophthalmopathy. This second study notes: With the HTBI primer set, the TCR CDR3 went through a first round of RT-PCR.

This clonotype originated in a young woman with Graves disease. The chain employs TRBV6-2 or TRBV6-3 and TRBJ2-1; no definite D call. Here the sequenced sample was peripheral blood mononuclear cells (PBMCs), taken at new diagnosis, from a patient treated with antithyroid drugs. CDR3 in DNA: TGTGCCAGCAGTTACCCAAATAGCAATGAGCAGTTCTTC. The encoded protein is CASSYPNSNEQFF.